The subject of this entry is one T cell receptor beta chain. The PCR employed 60 Vbeta primers together with 13 Jbeta primers. The table came from immunoSEQ multiplex PCR; TCRdb's copy has only in-frame clones and leaves some out. The data contain more than 110,000 clones, 82% of them seen just once; the ten biggest clones take up about 1.5%. This sample was included in a study of cytomegalovirus exposure and HLA in healthy donors. CDR1 MNHNY and CDR2 SVGAGI come from the germline V gene (reference sequence). V was pared by 3 bases and J by 6 bases, with 5 bases of the junction left unmatched. The CDR3 contains 15 residues.

The sequence came from a man aged 25-45 years in good health and CMV-seropositive. The sample comprised PBMCs. J is TRBJ2-7 and V is TRBV6-6, with 13 bases fitting TRBD2. CDR3 loop: CASSYGLAGESEQYF. CDR3 coding DNA: TGTGCCAGCAGTTATGGACTAGCGGGAGAGTCCGAGCAGTACTTC.